This TCR beta chain originates from a study of T cells after yellow fever vaccination. 5'RACE template switching added a universal primer site and UMIs to TCR cDNA. TCRdb called the 5' RACE reads again in MiXCR, with one record for every CDR3 protein. Of 300,000 to 350,000 distinct CDR3 sequences listed, around 4.3% are singletons. Overall study findings and caveats: Among primary-vaccination clones, most reappeared after the booster, at just under 98% for CD4 and 85% to 90% for CD8.

V lost 5 bases and J lost 4; bases outside the gene matches: 2. The CDR3 covers 14 residues. Germline lookup yields CDR1 SGHAT and CDR2 FQNNGV. Remarks on this clonotype: Its target is not known. A much larger clone lies one base from this, so it may be a read error.

The sequences come from PBMCs, collected 15 days after the yellow fever booster vaccination. This clonotype was sampled from a man aged 18 to 30 who received the YFV17D yellow fever vaccine. The V and J genes are TRBV11-2 and TRBJ2-3, with 11 nucleotides matching TRBD2. The CDR3 sequence is CASSISGGADTQYF. CDR3 coding DNA: TGTGCCAGCAGCATTAGCGGGGGGGCAGATACGCAGTATTTT.